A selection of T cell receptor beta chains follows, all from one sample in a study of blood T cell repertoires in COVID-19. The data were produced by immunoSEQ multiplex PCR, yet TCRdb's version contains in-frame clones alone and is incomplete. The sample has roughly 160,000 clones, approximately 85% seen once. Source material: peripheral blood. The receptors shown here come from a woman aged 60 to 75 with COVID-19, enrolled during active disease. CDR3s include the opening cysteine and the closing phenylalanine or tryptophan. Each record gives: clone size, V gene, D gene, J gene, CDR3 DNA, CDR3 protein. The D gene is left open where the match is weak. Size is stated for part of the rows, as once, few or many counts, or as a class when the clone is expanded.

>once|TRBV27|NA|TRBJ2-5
TGTGCCAGCAGCTCTGGACTCCAAGAGACCCAGTACTTC
CASSSGLQETQYF
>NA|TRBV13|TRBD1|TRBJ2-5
TGTGCCAGCAGCTTAGGAGACAGGGGACATCAAGAGACCCAGTACTTC
CASSLGDRGHQETQYF
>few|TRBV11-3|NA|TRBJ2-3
TGTGCCAGCAGCAAAGACAGAGACACAGATACGCAGTATTTT
CASSKDRDTDTQYF
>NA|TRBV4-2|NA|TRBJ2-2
TGTGCCAGCAGCCAGCAGGACATCGGCACCGGGGAGCTGTTTTTT
CASSQQDIGTGELFF
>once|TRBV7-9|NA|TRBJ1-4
TGTGCCAGCAGCCGCGGGACGGGTGGGATTGCAACTAATGAAAAACTGTTTTTT
CASSRGTGGIATNEKLFF
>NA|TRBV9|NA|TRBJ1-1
TGTGCCAGCAGCGTGGGAGGGACGAACACTGAAGCTTTCTTT
CASSVGGTNTEAFF
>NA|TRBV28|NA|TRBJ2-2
TGTGCCAGCAGTTCGCAAATACCGGGAAGCTGGGGGGAGCTGTTTTTT
CASSSQIPGSWGELFF
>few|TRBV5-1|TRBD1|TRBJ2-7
TGCGCCAGCAGGAACAGGGGGTGGGGGTCCGCCTACGAGCAGTACTTC
CASRNRGWGSAYEQYF
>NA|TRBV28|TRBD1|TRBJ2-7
TGTGCCAGCACCTCAGGGGGCAAGTACGAGCAGTACTTC
CASTSGGKYEQYF
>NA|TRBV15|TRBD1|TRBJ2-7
TGTGCCACCAGCAGAGTTAAGGGAGACAGGGACTCCTACGAGCAGTACTTC
CATSRVKGDRDSYEQYF
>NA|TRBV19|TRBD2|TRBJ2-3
TGTGCCAGCACTTATAGCGGGGGGGCAACGACAGATACGCAGTATTTT
CASTYSGGATTDTQYF
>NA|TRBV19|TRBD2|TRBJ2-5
TGTGCCAGTAGTATCCCGGACAGGGATAGCGGGAGGCTACAAGAGACCCAGTACTTC
CASSIPDRDSGRLQETQYF
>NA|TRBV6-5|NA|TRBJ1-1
TGTGCCAGCAGCCCCCACCCGTCCGGGGGCACTGAAGCTTTCTTT
CASSPHPSGGTEAFF
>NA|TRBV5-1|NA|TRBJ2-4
TGCGCCAGCAGCTTTGGTGCGGGAGCCAAAAACATTCAGTACTTC
CASSFGAGAKNIQYF